Each of the 4 T cell receptor beta chains below was sequenced from the same sample in a study of cytomegalovirus exposure and HLA in healthy donors. Vbeta (60) and Jbeta (13) primers were used in the PCR. Clones were sequenced by immunoSEQ multiplex PCR, and TCRdb holds only the in-frame ones, with some missing. The table includes 100,000 or so clones, approximately 72% detected once. Source material: PBMCs. The receptors come from a man aged 25 to 40 in good health and CMV-seropositive.

The rearrangement links TRBV11-2 to TRBJ2-7; possibly TRBD1 for D (5 bases). Trimming took off 5 bases at V and 1 base at J, with 15 bases between the two ends. Germline V CDR1 and CDR2: SGHAT, FQNNGV. The CDR3 has 15 amino acids. CDR3 nucleotides: TGTGCCAGCAGCATCGGACACGGCACTTCCTACGAGCAGTACTTC. It is translated as CASSIGHGTSYEQYF.

V and J are TRBV5-6 and TRBJ2-5, with 8 nucleotides matching TRBD2. The CDR3 spans 14 residues. Germline V lookup: CDR1 SGHDT, CDR2 YYEEEE. V shed 4 bases, J shed 2 bases, and the junction held 4 bases outside the gene matches. CDR3 coding DNA: TGTGCCAGCAGCGCGGTAGCGGGACAAGAGACCCAGTACTTC. Translating it yields CASSAVAGQETQYF.

CDR3 amino acids: CASKIGTANQPQHF. The CDR3 DNA reads as TGTGCCAGCAAAATCGGGACAGCCAATCAGCCCCAGCATTTT. The chain employs TRBV6-5 and TRBJ1-5; 7 bases fit TRBD1. Germline CDR1 reads MNHEY; CDR2 reads SVGAGI. Trimming at V came to 7 bases and at J to 3 bases, leaving 6 bases not matched to a gene. The CDR3 extends over 14 amino acids.

The chain recombines TRBV5-1 with TRBJ2-7; D is perhaps TRBD1 (5 bases). This CDR3 has 13 residues. V gave up 4 bases and J gave up 3 bases, with 11 bases separating them. In germline, CDR1 is SGHRS, CDR2 YFSETQ. As DNA, the CDR3 is TGCGCCAGCAGCGCTCAGGGATACTACGAGCAGTACTTC. Translation gives CASSAQGYYEQYF.